The 14 T cell receptor beta chains in this list originate from one sample, sequenced in a study of cytomegalovirus exposure and HLA in healthy donors. Vbeta (60) and Jbeta (13) primers were used in the PCR. Some clones are missing from TCRdb's copy, which holds only in-frame ones; the method was immunoSEQ multiplex PCR. The sample consists of some 150,000 clones, over 75% of them appearing once. The specimen sequenced was PBMCs. The receptors come from a man aged 25 to 45 in good health and CMV-seropositive.

This chain uses TRBV4-1 with TRBJ2-7; 7 nucleotides agree with TRBD1. Germline trimming cut 2 bases from V and 0 bases from J; bases unmatched to any gene: 4. The CDR3 spans 15 residues. Germline V gene lookup returns CDR1 MGHRA and CDR2 YSYEKL. The CDR3 nucleotides read TGCGCCAGCAGCCAAATCGGGACAGCCTCCTACGAGCAGTACTTC. Encoded protein: CASSQIGTASYEQYF.

This chain joins TRBV29-1 and TRBJ1-2; TRBD1 aligns across 8 bases. Germline-derived CDR1 and CDR2 are SQVTM and ANQGSEA. The V and J ends lost 6 bases and 2 bases, in that order; junction bases with no gene match: 8. The CDR3 extends over 14 amino acids. The CDR3 is CSVLYRGANYGYTF. As DNA, the CDR3 is TGCAGCGTCTTATACAGGGGGGCCAACTATGGCTACACCTTC.

Of note for this clone: This CDR3 is also generated by other DNA sequences in the sample. This rearrangement joins TRBV6-1 to TRBJ2-4, with 11 bases fitting TRBD1. Germline CDR1 and CDR2: MNHNS and SASEGT. Unmatched junction bases numbered 12, after V lost 4 bases and J lost 1 base. The CDR3 is made up of 19 amino acids. In DNA form, the CDR3 reads TGTGCCAGCAGTGCCGGGACAGGGGGATCCCTTGAGGCCAAAAACATTCAGTACTTC. Residues: CASSAGTGGSLEAKNIQYF.

This sequence joins TRBV27 and TRBJ1-5; TRBD1 is a possible D gene (6 bases). CDR3 size: 17 residues. Per germline, CDR1 MNHEY and CDR2 SMNVEV (reference sequence). V lost 6 bases and J 0 bases, leaving 18 bases between the germline ends. CDR3 in amino acids: CASRPPTGKYSNQPQHF. The CDR3 DNA reads as TGTGCCAGCAGACCACCGACAGGCAAGTATAGCAATCAGCCCCAGCATTTT.

The gene calls are TRBV9 and TRBJ1-1, with D possibly TRBD1 on 5 matching bases. V was clipped by 0 bases and J by 5 bases, with 20 bases between them. Per germline, CDR1 SGDLS and CDR2 YYNGEE. CDR3 length: 17 residues. In DNA, the CDR3 is TGTGCCAGCAGCGTAGCGACATCCCCCGCGGGGGATACTGAAGCTTTCTTT. This translates into CASSVATSPAGDTEAFF.

The chain combines TRBV28 with TRBJ2-5; maybe TRBD1 (6 bases). The CDR3 runs 16 residues. V was cut by 4 bases and J by 4 bases, with 19 bases left in between. In germline, CDR1 is MDHEN, CDR2 SYDVKM. CDR3 sequence (DNA): TGTGCCAGCAGTTGGCCCCGCCCAGGGGTAGGAGAGACCCAGTACTTC. Its translation is CASSWPRPGVGETQYF.

This clone has only one observation. This chain joins TRBV30 and TRBJ2-7, with unresolved D. The ends were cut back, 0 bases at V and 3 bases at J, with 9 bases in the middle. Germline V gene data show CDR1 as GTSNPN and CDR2 as SVGIG (reference sequence). The CDR3 consists of 13 residues. In DNA form, the CDR3 reads TGTGCCTGGAGTGTACGCCCTAGCTACGAGCAGTACTTC. As protein: CAWSVRPSYEQYF.

In this sample, this clone turned up a few times. The chain is built from TRBV6-6 and TRBJ1-1, with D possibly matching TRBD1 (6 bases). The V end lost 5 bases, the J end lost 5 bases, and 15 bases lay between the germline ends. The CDR3 is 14 amino acids. CDR1 and CDR2 from the germline V gene are MNHNY and SVGAGI (reference sequence). CDR3 coding DNA: TGTGCCAGCAGTGACACAGGGCCGAGGACTGAAGCTTTCTTT. It encodes CASSDTGPRTEAFF.

The chain is built from TRBV4-2 and TRBJ2-2, with 7 positions matching TRBD2. CDR1 and CDR2 from the germline V gene are LGHNA and YNFKEQ. CDR3 length equals 17 residues. J lost 6 bases, V lost 0 bases, and 10 bases had no gene match. CDR3: CASSQDFGGSVSGELFF. The CDR3 nucleotides are TGTGCCAGCAGCCAAGATTTTGGCGGGAGCGTTTCCGGGGAGCTGTTTTTT.

This rearrangement joins TRBV10-1 to TRBJ2-7; TRBD1 is a possible D gene (6 bases). Trimming removed 3 bases from V and 5 bases from J, with 11 bases in between. CDR1 and CDR2 from the germline V gene are WNHNN and SYGVQD (reference sequence). CDR3 length: 13 residues. In nucleotides, the CDR3 is TGCGCCAGCAGTGAAGCCGAGGGGGACGAGCAGTACTTC. This codes for CASSEAEGDEQYF.

The chain carries TRBV25-1 and TRBJ2-1; 10 nucleotides align to TRBD1. This CDR3 spans 14 amino acids. Losses at the gene ends were 3 bases for V and 10 bases for J; bases not matched to a gene: 6. Germline values: CDR1 MGHDK, CDR2 SYGVNS. The CDR3 DNA sequence: TGTGCCAGCAGTGATGACAGGGGGCGGCGAGAGCAGTTCTTC. Amino acids: CASSDDRGRREQFF.

The genes are TRBV14 and TRBJ2-1, with TRBD2 identical over 9 bases. Germline lookup yields CDR1 SGHDN and CDR2 FVKESK. The CDR3 covers 14 residues. V shed 3 bases, J shed 8 bases, and the junction held 5 bases outside the gene matches. CDR3 DNA: TGTGCCAGCAGCCAGGCGGGGGGGCTATATGAGCAGTTCTTC. This translates into CASSQAGGLYEQFF.

V gene TRBV30 combines with J gene TRBJ2-1; 16 bases are a match to TRBD2. V shed 2 bases, J shed 2 bases, and the junction held 24 bases outside the gene matches. The CDR3 is made up of 24 amino acids. Per the germline V gene, CDR1 is GTSNPN and CDR2 is SVGIG (reference sequence). CDR3 DNA sequence: TGTGCCTGGAGTCGACCCGCGGGACTAGCGGGAGGGCCGCATTATTACGGAACCTACAATGAGCAGTTCTTC. Its translation: CAWSRPAGLAGGPHYYGTYNEQFF. Complete variable domain (other parts from reference TRBV30 and TRBJ2-1): SQTIHQWPATLVQPVGSPLSLECTVEGTSNPNLYWYRQAAGRGLQLLFYSVGIGQISSEVPQNLSASRPQDRQFILSSKKLLLSDSGFYLCAWSRPAGLAGGPHYYGTYNEQFFGPGTRLTVL.

The chain joins TRBV19 to TRBJ2-3; possible D gene TRBD1, 5 bases. Germline assignment: CDR1 LNHDA and CDR2 SQIVND (reference sequence). This CDR3 has 15 amino acids. Between the trimmed V and J ends, which lost 1 base and 0 bases, there was a span of 8 bases. DNA for the CDR3: TGTGCCAGTAGTATAGGACAGACTAGCACAGATACGCAGTATTTT. Encoded protein: CASSIGQTSTDTQYF.